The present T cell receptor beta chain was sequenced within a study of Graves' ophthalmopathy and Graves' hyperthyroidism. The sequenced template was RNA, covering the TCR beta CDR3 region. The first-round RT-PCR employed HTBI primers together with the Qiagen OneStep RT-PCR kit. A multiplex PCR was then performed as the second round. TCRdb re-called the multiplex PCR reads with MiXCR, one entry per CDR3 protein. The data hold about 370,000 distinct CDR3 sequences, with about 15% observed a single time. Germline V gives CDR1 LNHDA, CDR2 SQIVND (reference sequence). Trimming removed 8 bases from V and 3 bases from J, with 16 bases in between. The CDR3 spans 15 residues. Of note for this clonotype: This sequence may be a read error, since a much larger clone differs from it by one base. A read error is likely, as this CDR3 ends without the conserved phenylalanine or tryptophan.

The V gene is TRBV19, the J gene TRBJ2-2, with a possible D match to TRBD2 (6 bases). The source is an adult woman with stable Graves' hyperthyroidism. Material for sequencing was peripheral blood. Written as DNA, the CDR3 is TGTGCCAGTTCCTGGGGGGAGATAGACACCGGGGAGCTGTTTTAT. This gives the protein CASSWGEIDTGELFY.